The present T cell receptor (beta chain) was sequenced within a study of blood T cell repertoires in COVID-19 (TCRdb year 2020). Regarding the complete study: Samples covering the acute and convalescent phases of COVID-19 were provided by collaborators in the United States, Italy and Spain. Where HLA class I and class II types were available, the types were taken from metadata supplied by the sample provider, not from assay-based typing. The dataset comprised deeply sampled blood TCRbeta repertoires from subjects exposed to, actively infected with, or recovered from COVID-19. The repertoires were released in a freely available public database meant as a resource for research on the immune response to SARS-CoV-2. Nearly every sample came with metadata listing a de-identified subject ID, COVID-19 status, age in years and sex. The material from the prospective study consisted of cDNA or gDNA derived from T cells, B-cell-depleted T cells, or PBMCs. Samples were obtained from the ongoing ImmuneRACE study (first 160 participants) and from over a thousand subjects provided by 6 global collaborators.

Worth noting for this clone: Its antigen is unknown. Base-call qualities are not available, and no considerably larger clone is one nucleotide away.

The collaborating institutions used their own protocols to collect whole blood in K2EDTA tubes. For TCRbeta analysis, collaborator samples were shipped as frozen whole blood, as isolated PBMCs, or as DNA extracted from either sample type. The paper as a whole reports these results and caveats: Clinical and demographic metadata were provided uncurated, with the amount varying by source and participant.

TCRbeta CDR3 regions were amplified from genomic DNA using the immunoSEQ Assay, a bias-controlled multiplex PCR. As for the authors' bioinformatics: The number of nucleated cells in each sample was estimated by amplification of reference gene primers within the assay. Sequence reads were collapsed and filtered to measure the absolute abundance of every unique TCRbeta CDR3 rearrangement. For each sample, productive Simpson clonality was calculated by taking the square root of Simpson's diversity index across productive rearrangements. TCRdb mirrors the immuneACCESS table, restricted to in-frame sequences. Some clones are absent from its copies; in checked studies, under half trace to an unresolved V gene, and the reason for the others is unknown. The V and J calls and clone size are taken from that table; D and trimming were inferred from the DNA. The sample has about 79,000 clones on record, around 89% of them singletons. The ten largest clonotypes hold about 14% of the sample.

Here V drops 5 bases and J drops 6 bases, and the junction holds 5 bases not matched to any gene. The CDR3 sequence holds 15 residues, the cysteine and phenylalanine included. Of all the DNA, just the CDR3 is kept, 45 bases in frame from base 1. The germline V gene (reference sequence) sets CDR1 to MNHEY and CDR2 to SMNVEV. The sequence is built from TRBV27 and TRBJ1-4, and 11 junction bases match TRBD1. Sequences were obtained from peripheral blood. This receptor was taken from a man between 70 and 80 years old with active or convalescent COVID-19. The DNA sequence is given as TGTGCCAGCAGTCCCAGGACAGGGGGCCATGAAAAACTGTTTTTT. Translation gives CASSPRTGGHEKLFF. Reference TRBV27 and TRBJ1-4 genes cover what lies past the CDR3, so the full variable domain is EAQVTQNPRYLITVTGKKLTVTCSQNMNHEYMSWYRQDPGLGLRQIYYSMNVEVTDKGDVPEGYKVSRKEKRNFPLILESPSPNQTSLYFCASSPRTGGHEKLFFGSGTQLSVL.